These 22 T cell receptor beta chains came from one sample sequenced in a study of T cells in women clearing cervical HPV infection. The assay was immunoSEQ multiplex PCR, and TCRdb's table has in-frame clones only and misses some. The listing contains 20,000 to 25,000 clones. The specimen was blood buffy coat. All receptors come from a woman aged 18 to 69 with a cervical HPV16 infection that either progressed to CIN3+ or cleared (not recorded which).

As to this clone: Read data end 3 residues before the CDR3 end; the end is taken from the germline J gene. J is TRBJ2-3 and V is TRBV7-9; D not resolved. Germline lookup yields CDR1 SEHNR and CDR2 FQNEAQ (reference sequence). The CDR3 is made up of 14 amino acids. CDR3 DNA, as far as it was read: TGTGCCAGCAGCTTTAAAGGGTCAGGTCAGCCG. It translates to CASSFKGSGQP. The complete CDR3 reads CASSFKGSGQPQYF.

Worth noting for this clone: The read gets to within 3 residues of the CDR3 end, and the germline J gene fills in the rest. This chain links TRBV20-1 with TRBJ2-3; D is unclear. Germline V CDR1 and CDR2: DFQATT, SNEGSKA (reference sequence). V was cut by 2 bases and J by 3 bases, with 12 bases left in between. The CDR3 contains 14 residues. The CDR3 loop reads CSARLEEGTDTQYF. The covered CDR3 bases are TGCAGTGCTAGACTCGAGGAAGGGACAGATACG.

CDR3 DNA (partial): TGTGCCAGCAGCTCCCCCCCTGCAGGGGGCTTGACCTACTACGAG. The encoded protein is CASSSPPAGGLTYYE. The full-length CDR3 reads as CASSSPPAGGLTYYEQYF. The gene calls are TRBV7-8 and TRBJ2-7; 8 positions agree with TRBD1. Read data end 3 residues before the CDR3 end; the end is taken from the germline J gene. V trimming: 4 bases; J trimming: 3 bases; junction bases outside the gene matches: 17. CDR1 is SGHVS, CDR2 FQNEAQ, per germline. The CDR3 consists of 18 residues.

As concerns this clone: The sequence runs out 3 residues before the end of the CDR3; the remainder is reconstructed from the germline J gene. The chain joins TRBV27 to TRBJ2-3; 12 bases fit TRBD2. The germline CDR1 and CDR2 sequences are MNHEY and SMNVEV (reference sequence). The CDR3 is 15 residues long. Trimming removed 4 bases from V and 4 bases from J; junction bases left unmatched: 3. CDR3 protein: CASSSTSGSADTQYF. The covered CDR3 bases are TGTGCCAGCAGTTCGACTAGCGGGAGCGCAGATACG.

Comment on this clone: The read ends 3 residues early relative to the CDR3; the germline J gene fills the gap. The V and J genes are TRBV20-1 and TRBJ2-7; 9 bases are shared with TRBD2. Germline CDR1 and CDR2: DFQATT and SNEGSKA (reference sequence). The CDR3 is made up of 14 amino acids. Losses at the gene ends were 3 bases for V and 6 bases for J; bases not matched to a gene: 9. CDR3 DNA, as far as it was read: TGCAGTGCTAGTAAAATTAGCGGGAGTGGCGAG. As protein: CSASKISGSGE. The entire CDR3 reads CSASKISGSGEQYF.

With regard to this clone: The read falls 3 residues short of the CDR3 end, and the missing part is taken from the germline J gene. The chain couples TRBV5-1 to TRBJ2-7; D tentatively reads TRBD1 or TRBD2 (5 bases each). The CDR3 has 14 residues. V shed 4 bases and J shed 3 bases, with 14 bases lying between them. CDR1 is SGHRS and CDR2 is YFSETQ in the germline V gene. Partial CDR3 DNA: TGCGCCAGCAGCCGCGAGGGGTTCGACTACGAG. It yields the protein CASSREGFDYE. The entire CDR3 is CASSREGFDYEQYF. Based on the CDR3 plus reference TRBV5-1 and TRBJ2-7, the full variable domain is KAGVTQTPRYLIKTRGQQVTLSCSPISGHRSVSWYQQTPGQGLQFLFEYFSETQRNKGNFPGRFSGRQFSNSRSEMNVSTLELGDSALYLCASSREGFDYEQYFGPGTRLTVT.

A remark on this clone: Read sequence stops 3 residues before the CDR3 end, and the germline J gene provides the missing end. This sequence joins TRBV13 and TRBJ1-4; TRBD1 agrees at 11 bases. Germline values: CDR1 PRHDT, CDR2 FYEKMQ (reference sequence). The J segment lost 8 bases and the V segment lost 5 bases, leaving 7 bases of the junction unmatched. The CDR3 runs 15 residues. The CDR3 here is CASSQWTGGNEKLFF. Incomplete CDR3 DNA: TGTGCCAGCAGCCAGTGGACAGGGGGCAACGAAAAA.

Comment on this clone: The read is 3 residues too short to cover the CDR3 end, so that end is filled in from the germline J gene. The rearrangement joins TRBV4-1 to TRBJ2-1, with TRBD2 identical over 13 bases. V was clipped by 5 bases and J by 8 bases; unmatched bases: 12. Germline loops: CDR1 MGHRA, CDR2 YSYEKL. The CDR3 length is 17 residues. The CDR3 is CASSNSRLAGGMDEQFF. CDR3 DNA, as far as it was read: TGCGCCAGCAGCAACAGCCGACTAGCGGGAGGAATGGATGAG.

About this clone itself: The CDR3 end lies 3 residues beyond the end of the read and is filled in from the germline J gene. The chain is built from TRBV19 and TRBJ2-5, with 11 bases aligning to TRBD1. Looked up from germline, CDR1 is LNHDA and CDR2 is SQIVND (reference sequence). Germline trimming cut 8 bases from V and 4 bases from J; bases unmatched to any gene: 9. CDR3 length: 15 amino acids. Partial CDR3 DNA: TGTGCCAGTCGAGAGACCGGGACAGGGGGAGAGACC. Translation gives CASRETGTGGET. The whole CDR3 protein is CASRETGTGGETQYF.

CDR3 amino acids: CASSLATGVDYTF. The DNA read from the CDR3 is TGTGCCAGCAGCTTAGCGACAGGGGTAGAC. The chain recombines TRBV7-9 with TRBJ1-2; 8 bases are shared with TRBD1. Sequencing ends 3 residues short of the CDR3 end; the germline J gene provides the rest. Germline V CDR1 and CDR2: SEHNR, FQNEAQ (reference sequence). The CDR3 is 13 amino acids.

With regard to this clone: The missing CDR3 end, 3 residues past where the read stops, is filled in from the germline J gene. J is TRBJ2-7 and V is TRBV15; the D is unclear. From germline, CDR1 is LNHNV and CDR2 YYDKDF (reference sequence). This CDR3 is built from 13 residues. The V end was cut by 3 bases, the J end by 3 bases, with 9 bases between. CDR3 DNA, as far as it was read: TGTGCCACCAGCAGTTCTCTATACTACGAG. This encodes CATSSSLYYE. The whole CDR3 protein is CATSSSLYYEQYF.

About this clone itself: The read stops 3 residues short of the end of the CDR3; the missing end is completed from the germline J gene. The chain recombines TRBV20-1 with TRBJ2-2, with 8 bases identical to TRBD2. Germline V CDR1 and CDR2: DFQATT, SNEGSKA (reference sequence). The J segment lost 6 bases and the V segment lost 5 bases, leaving 11 bases of the junction unmatched. The CDR3 sequence is 15 residues long. Partial CDR3 DNA: TGCAGTGCTTCCGGACTAGCTTGGTCGTCCGGGGAG. It encodes CSASGLAWSSGE. The CDR3 in its entirety is CSASGLAWSSGELFF.

In the case of this clone: Read coverage stops 3 residues before the CDR3 terminus; the germline J gene supplies the remainder. The rearrangement uses TRBV19 and TRBJ1-1; tentative D call: TRBD1 (5 bases). Per the germline V gene, CDR1 is LNHDA and CDR2 is SQIVND (reference sequence). The CDR3 is 16 residues long. The V gene lost 7 bases and the J gene lost 3 bases, with 21 bases spanning the gap. Incomplete CDR3 DNA: TGTGCCAGTACCTCAATGGTCGGGGGTAGGGACACTGAA. Protein product: CASTSMVGGRDTE. The complete CDR3 sequence is CASTSMVGGRDTEAFF.

Of note for this clone: The read halts 3 residues ahead of the CDR3 end, with the missing end drawn from the germline J gene. The chain is built from TRBV6-2 or TRBV6-3 and TRBJ1-1; a weak D match, TRBD1 (5 bases). The CDR3 spans 17 residues. CDR1 MNHEY and CDR2 SVGEGT come from the germline V gene. V lost 6 bases and J lost 0, with 20 bases in between. CDR3 protein: CASSRPFPTAMNTEAFF. The DNA read from the CDR3 is TGTGCCAGCAGCCGACCCTTCCCGACAGCCATGAACACTGAA.

A note on this clone: The observed sequence ends 3 residues before the CDR3 terminus, with the missing tail filled in from the germline J gene. The chain employs TRBV28 and TRBJ1-5; 9 positions match TRBD1. V shed 7 bases, J shed 5 bases, and the junction held 9 bases outside the gene matches. Germline V gene sequence: CDR1 MDHEN, CDR2 SYDVKM. CDR3 size: 15 residues. The CDR3 here is CASTKSTGGHQPQHF. Partial CDR3 DNA: TGTGCCAGCACCAAATCGACAGGGGGACATCAGCCC. Based on the CDR3 plus reference TRBV28 and TRBJ1-5, the full variable domain is DVKVTQSSRYLVKRTGEKVFLECVQDMDHENMFWYRQDPGLGLRLIYFSYDVKMKEKGDIPEGYSVSREKKERFSLILESASTNQTSMYLCASTKSTGGHQPQHFGDGTRLSIL.

A word on this clone: The CDR3 goes on 3 residues after the read ends, and that part is filled in from the germline J gene. The gene calls are TRBV2 and TRBJ1-2, with 7 bases that match TRBD1. Germline V gives CDR1 SNHLY, CDR2 FYNNEI. The J segment lost 6 bases and the V segment lost 2 bases, leaving 6 bases of the junction unmatched. The CDR3 length is 14 residues. The sequenced CDR3 bases are TGTGCCAGCAGTGAATCTACAGGGGCGAATGGC. Protein product: CASSESTGANG. From start to end, the CDR3 is CASSESTGANGYTF.

With respect to this clone: The DNA ends 3 residues before the CDR3 does, and the rest of the CDR3 is filled in from the germline J gene. This rearrangement joins TRBV6-2 or TRBV6-3 to TRBJ2-7; 7 bases match TRBD1. The junction had 12 bases not matched to a gene; V was cut back by 6 bases and J by 1 base. The CDR3 covers 16 residues. The germline V gene has CDR1 MNHEY and CDR2 SVGEGT. Here the CDR3 reads CASSYEDPGQSYEQYF. The sequenced part of the CDR3 DNA is TGTGCCAGCAGCTACGAAGACCCGGGACAGTCCTACGAG.

Concerning this clone itself: The sequence runs out 3 residues before the end of the CDR3; the remainder is reconstructed from the germline J gene. This chain links TRBV15 with TRBJ2-1, with D possibly being TRBD1 (5 bases). V was trimmed by 0 bases and J by 1 base, leaving 10 bases between them. The germline V gene has CDR1 LNHNV and CDR2 YYDKDF (reference sequence). This CDR3 has 16 residues. The sequenced part of the CDR3 DNA is TGTGCCACCAGCAGAGATAAGGCAGGGTCCTACAATGAG. This gives the protein CATSRDKAGSYNE. The whole CDR3 is CATSRDKAGSYNEQFF.

This CDR3 reads CASSQGQGGGQPQYF. The CDR3 DNA, read in part, is TGTGCCAGTAGTCAGGGACAGGGAGGGGGCCAGCCG. The genes are TRBV19 and TRBJ2-3; 9 bases map to TRBD1. The CDR3 end is not reached by the read, which stops 3 residues before it; the germline J gene fills it in. The length of the CDR3 is 15 residues. The germline V gene encodes CDR1 LNHDA and CDR2 SQIVND (reference sequence).

To note about this clone: The read stops 3 residues short of the end of the CDR3; the missing end is completed from the germline J gene. This rearrangement joins TRBV5-1 to TRBJ2-1, with TRBD1 matching 8 bases. Per the germline V gene, CDR1 is SGHRS and CDR2 is YFSETQ. After removal of 2 bases from V and 5 bases from J, the junction contained 6 bases not matched to a gene. This CDR3 region has 15 residues. CDR3 protein: CASSLRQGSDNEQFF. CDR3 bases read: TGCGCCAGCAGCTTAAGACAGGGGTCGGACAATGAG.

Note on this clone: The read gets to within 3 residues of the CDR3 end, and the germline J gene fills in the rest. This sequence joins TRBV4-1 and TRBJ2-7, with TRBD2 identical over 11 bases. The CDR3 runs 14 residues. The germline gives CDR1 MGHRA, CDR2 YSYEKL. The J segment lost 2 bases and the V segment lost 4 bases, leaving 1 base of the junction unmatched. This CDR3 reads CASSRLAGTYEQYF. Incomplete CDR3 DNA: TGCGCCAGCAGCCGACTAGCGGGGACCTACGAG.

This clone shows up as medium-sized (0.01 to 0.1%) by frequency. The read falls 3 residues short of the CDR3 end, and the missing part is taken from the germline J gene. The rearrangement links TRBV19 to TRBJ2-3, with D perhaps TRBD1 (5 bases). In germline, CDR1 is LNHDA, CDR2 SQIVND (reference sequence). This CDR3 contains 15 residues. The V and J ends lost 3 bases and 1 base respectively, with 11 bases between them. This CDR3 is CASSMYDSRTDTQYF. CDR3 DNA, as far as it was read: TGTGCCAGTAGTATGTATGACAGTCGCACAGATACG.